The entry below gives a single T cell receptor beta chain sequence along with its context. Its target antigen remains unknown. No per-base quality is available; no much larger clone lies one base away. The CDR1 and CDR2 encoded by the germline V gene (reference sequence) are SGHNT and YYREEE. Germline trimming amounts to 4 bases on V and 5 bases on J, with 10 as the count of junction bases outside the gene matches. The CDR3 measures 15 amino acids from cysteine to phenylalanine. The kept DNA is CDR3 alone, 45 bases in frame from the first base. Using the deep immunoSEQ assay, multiplex PCR amplified TCR CDR3 regions from genomic DNA. Extracted genomic DNA from each cell subset was spread evenly across all wells of several immunoSEQ 96-well plates, with each plate serving as a replicate. For sorted subsets, around 0.2 ug genomic DNA, equal to 30,000 to 35,000 T cell genomes, was loaded into each replicate PCR. Purified libraries were measured with a Qubit 3.0 fluorometer, size-checked on a Bioanalyzer 2100, and measured again with the KAPA Library Quantification kit. A separate single-read 150-cycle Illumina NextSeq 550 flow cell was used to sequence each immunoSEQ 96-well plate. From the authors' description of their analysis: Because only junctional sequences without quality scores were contained in the immunoSEQ output, filtering matching that applied to full-length reads could not be performed. Sequences were annotated with PyIR, a Python wrapper for IgBLAST v1.9, using IMGT germline references to assign V/J genes and CDR3. Reads with weak V/J assignments (E-value above 1e-6), missing CDR3, stop codons, out-of-frame junctions, or ambiguous translated residues were removed. V3J clonotypes were defined by identical inferred V gene, J gene, and CDR3 amino acid sequence. To compute the percentage overlap between repertoires, the number of shared unique clonotypes was divided by the size of the smaller repertoire. RTK rarefaction, the Chao1 estimator, and Recon v2.1 estimates of unobserved clonotypes were used to assess repertoire richness. For all TCRbeta clonotypes obtained by the gDNA method from a handful of donors, generation probabilities were computed with OLGA. TCRdb re-hosts the immuneACCESS table, in-frame sequences only. Its copies lack some clones; in the studies checked, an unresolved V gene accounts for under half of them, and the cause for the rest is not known. That table supplies the V and J calls and clone size; D and trimming were determined from the DNA. This sample is represented by around 1.1 million clones; about four fifths of them were singletons. The ten largest clones represent 0.6% to 0.7% of the sample.

The entry originates in a study of shared clonotypes between healthy human individuals (dated by TCRdb to 2018 to 2021). Turning to the overall study: A couple of women and a few men aged 18 to 49 years were included in the cohort. For each donor, CD4 naive and CD4 memory were each run on three plates, CD8 naive on two plates, and CD8 memory on one plate. To estimate repertoire size and how much clonotypes are shared between individuals, the study performed deep sequencing of blood TCR repertoires from roughly five healthy adults. Different laboratories and diverse techniques were used to prepare libraries and sequence TCR repertoires, to increase sequencing depth and limit assay-specific biases. Each donor's leukapheresis produced roughly between about 0.8 and 8.9 billion PBMCs.

Healthy HIV-negative adults with no recently reported acute infections or vaccinations were included as donors. Only Caucasian adults living in Nashville, Tennessee, USA were represented among the donors. CD4+ T cells were enriched through magnetic negative selection, after which naive cells were positively selected on CD45RA and the remaining negative fraction served as the memory subset. After blood collection by leukapheresis, PBMCs were isolated using Ficoll-Histopaque density gradient centrifugation and then cryopreserved in the vapor phase of liquid nitrogen. Analytical flow cytometry was used to check the purity and quantity of every magnetically sorted T cell population. Genomic DNA was isolated from each sorted fraction and quantified by UV absorbance on a Nanodrop 2000c. Study-wide conclusions, independent of this receptor: Sampling was restricted to blood, and TCR repertoires in tissue are likely to differ from TCR repertoires in blood. Pairwise subsampling indicated that sequencing depth was expected to affect the degree of clonotype sharing among donors. When a few donors were compared, the shared fraction of clonotypes was about 5% for naive CD4, roughly 3.4% for naive CD8, 2% to 2.5% for memory CD4, and 0.3% to 0.5% for memory CD8. Even with the large sequencing depth, rarefaction of the sorted-subset datasets indicated that sequencing was incomplete. Clonotypes shared by all four sorted-subset donors showed higher generation probabilities than non-shared clonotypes. The small number of donors limited the genetic and exposure-history diversity represented. Naive subsets generally had larger estimated clonotype richness than memory subsets did.

The chain uses TRBV5-4 and TRBJ2-5; the junction holds 8 bases that match TRBD2. The TCR was taken from a man younger than 30 in good health. Some clones in this sample may be carry-over from other donors' samples. Sequencing was carried out using memory CD4+ T cells from PBMCs. This sample's cell subset or site label indicates: CD45RA-negative fraction. The nucleotide sequence reads TGTGCCAGCAGCATAATTAGCGGGATGTGGGAGACCCAGTACTTC. This is translated as CASSIISGMWETQYF.